This T cell receptor beta chain was sequenced for a study of cytomegalovirus exposure and HLA in healthy donors. Across the whole study: The roughly 110 validation repertoires used the same platform as the approximately 670 first-cohort repertoires (as reported by a later analysis). General study findings and limits: Listed as cytomegalovirus-associated were over 150 TCR beta chains. A subsequent analysis found that TCR clusters from the first cohort also tended to co-occur in the approximately 130 validation repertoires, with 90% to 95% of cluster scores above 0.

As to this clone: Its antigen is not identified.

This CDR3 has 17 amino acids. Germline-derived CDR1 and CDR2 are MGHRA and YSYEKL. J lost 1 base, V lost 1 base, and 8 bases had no gene match. Measured with immunoSEQ multiplex PCR; TCRdb has only the in-frame clones, and not every one. The sample records 150,000 to 200,000 clones, about 82% being singletons. This receptor was taken from a woman aged 18-29 years in good health and CMV-seronegative. Sequencing was performed on PBMCs. This chain connects TRBV4-1 to TRBJ1-1; 8 bases match TRBD1. The CDR3 DNA is TGCGCCAGCAGCCAAGTAAGGCAGGGGGCTAGGAACACTGAAGCTTTCTTT. Residues: CASSQVRQGARNTEAFF.